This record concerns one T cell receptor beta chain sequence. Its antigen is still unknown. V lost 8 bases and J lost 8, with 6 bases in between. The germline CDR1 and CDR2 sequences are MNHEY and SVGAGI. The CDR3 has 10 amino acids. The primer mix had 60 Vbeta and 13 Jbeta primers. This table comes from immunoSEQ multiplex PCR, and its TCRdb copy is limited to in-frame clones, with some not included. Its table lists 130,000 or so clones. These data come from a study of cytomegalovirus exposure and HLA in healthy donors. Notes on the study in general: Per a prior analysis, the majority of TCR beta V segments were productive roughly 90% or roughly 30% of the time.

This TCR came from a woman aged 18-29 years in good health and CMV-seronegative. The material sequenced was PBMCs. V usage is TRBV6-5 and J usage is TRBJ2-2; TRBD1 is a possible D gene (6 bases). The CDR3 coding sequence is TGTGCCAGCGGGACAGGGGAGCTGTTTTTT. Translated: CASGTGELFF.